Listed below are T cell receptor beta chains from one sample, sequenced in a study of response to subunit inactivated influenza vaccine. TCRdb re-analysed the RT-PCR reads in MiXCR, keeping a single row per CDR3 protein. Of hundreds of thousands of distinct CDR3 sequences detected, less than 20% appear once; the ten largest clones hold approximately 11%. The source material was PBMCs from blood, sampled roughly 5 days after vaccination. The receptor source for this set is a man aged 50 or older who received an inactivated influenza vaccine. Each CDR3 is given without its conserved first and last residue. The D gene is left open where the match is weak. The size entry is marked missing in some rows and otherwise reads once, few, many or a size class.

J | size | length | V | D | CDR3
TRBJ2-3 | - | 16 | TRBV9 | TRBD2 | ASTATGGTSGGADTQY
TRBJ2-7 | many | 11 | TRBV4-1 | - | ASAMTDQTEQY
TRBJ1-2 | - | 14 | TRBV5-1 | TRBD1 | ASSPRTGRVNYGYT
TRBJ2-1 | - | 14 | TRBV5-1 | TRBD1 | ASSLGDRGPYNEQF
TRBJ2-3 | - | 13 | TRBV5-1 | TRBD2 | ASTLAGGPIDTQY
TRBJ2-1 | few | 14 | TRBV7-8 | - | ASSSPGGPSYNEQF
TRBJ2-2 | once | 16 | TRBV4-2 | TRBD2 | ASSLQTSGSGIPGELF
TRBJ1-2 | - | 15 | TRBV6-1 | TRBD1 | ASSLTPRGQGLEGYT
TRBJ2-5 | few | 11 | TRBV7-2 | - | ASRGLGIETQY
TRBJ2-4 | few | 12 | TRBV6-1 | - | ASRTGVAKNIQY
TRBJ2-5 | - | 12 | TRBV24-1 | TRBD1 | ATLGQGPGETQY
TRBJ2-7 | few | 12 | TRBV28 | TRBD1 | ASKKQGVAYEQY
TRBJ1-1 | once | 12 | TRBV28 | TRBD1 | ASSYGQGKTEAF
TRBJ2-3 | - | 10 | TRBV20-1 | - | SASGETDTQY
TRBJ1-4 | - | 11 | TRBV5-5 | - | ASSLEPNEKLF